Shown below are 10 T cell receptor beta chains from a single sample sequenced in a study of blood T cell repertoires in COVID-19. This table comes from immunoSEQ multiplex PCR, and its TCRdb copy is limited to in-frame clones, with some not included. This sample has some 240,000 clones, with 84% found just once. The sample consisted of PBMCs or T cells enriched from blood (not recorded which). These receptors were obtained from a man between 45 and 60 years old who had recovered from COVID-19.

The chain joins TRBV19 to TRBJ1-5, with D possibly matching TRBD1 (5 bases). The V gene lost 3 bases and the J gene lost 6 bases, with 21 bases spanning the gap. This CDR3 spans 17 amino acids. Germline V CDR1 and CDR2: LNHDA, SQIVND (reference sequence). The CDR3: CASSMRPRDLRSQPQHF. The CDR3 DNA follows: TGTGCCAGTAGTATGAGACCCAGGGATCTTCGTTCTCAGCCCCAGCATTTT.

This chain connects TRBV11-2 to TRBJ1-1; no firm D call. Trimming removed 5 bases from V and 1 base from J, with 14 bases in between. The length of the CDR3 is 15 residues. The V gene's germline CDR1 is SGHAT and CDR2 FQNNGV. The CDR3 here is CASSLGVTPNTEAFF. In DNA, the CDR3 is TGTGCCAGCAGCCTCGGGGTGACACCGAACACTGAAGCTTTCTTT. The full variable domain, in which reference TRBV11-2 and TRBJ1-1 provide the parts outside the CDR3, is EAGVAQSPRYKIIEKRQSVAFWCNPISGHATLYWYQQILGQGPKLLIQFQNNGVVDDSQLPKDRFSAERLKGVDSTLKIQPAKLEDSAVYLCASSLGVTPNTEAFFGQGTRLTVV.

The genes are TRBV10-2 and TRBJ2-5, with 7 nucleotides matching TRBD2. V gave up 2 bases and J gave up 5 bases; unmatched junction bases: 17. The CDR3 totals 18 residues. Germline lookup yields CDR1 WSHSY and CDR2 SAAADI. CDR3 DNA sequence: TGCGCCAGCAGTGAGGCCCCCCGACTGGCGGGAGTGCGTGAGACCCAGTACTTC. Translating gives CASSEAPRLAGVRETQYF.

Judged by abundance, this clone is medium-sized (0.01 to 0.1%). The CDR3 coding sequence is TGTGCCAGTAGTTCCAGACAGGGAGGTGAGCAGTACTTC. It codes for CASSSRQGGEQYF. The rearrangement links TRBV19 to TRBJ2-7, with D possibly matching TRBD1 (7 bases). The V gene's germline CDR1 is LNHDA and CDR2 SQIVND (reference sequence). The CDR3 spans 13 residues. V was cut by 5 bases and J by 7 bases, with 15 bases left in between.

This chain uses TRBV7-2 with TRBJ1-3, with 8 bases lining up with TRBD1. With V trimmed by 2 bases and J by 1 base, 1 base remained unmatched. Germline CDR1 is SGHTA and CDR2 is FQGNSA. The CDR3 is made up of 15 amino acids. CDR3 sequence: CASSLTGGSGNTIYF. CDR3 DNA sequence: TGTGCCAGCAGCTTAACAGGGGGATCTGGAAACACCATATATTTT.

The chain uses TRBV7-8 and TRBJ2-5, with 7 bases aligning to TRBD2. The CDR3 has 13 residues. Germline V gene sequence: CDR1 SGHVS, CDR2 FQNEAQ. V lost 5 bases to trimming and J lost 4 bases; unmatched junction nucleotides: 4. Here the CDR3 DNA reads TGTGCCAGCAGCGATTTAGCGGGAGAGACCCAGTACTTC. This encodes CASSDLAGETQYF.

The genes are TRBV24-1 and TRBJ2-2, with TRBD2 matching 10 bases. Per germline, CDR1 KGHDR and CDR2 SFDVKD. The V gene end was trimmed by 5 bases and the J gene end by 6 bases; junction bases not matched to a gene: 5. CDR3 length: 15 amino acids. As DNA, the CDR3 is TGTGCCACCAGTGGAGCGGGAGGGCCCTCCGGGGAGCTGTTTTTT. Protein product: CATSGAGGPSGELFF.

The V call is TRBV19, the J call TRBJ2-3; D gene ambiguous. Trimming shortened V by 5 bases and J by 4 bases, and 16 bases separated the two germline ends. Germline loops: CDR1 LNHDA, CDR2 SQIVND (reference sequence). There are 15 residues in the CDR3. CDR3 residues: CASSSQAQVADTQYF. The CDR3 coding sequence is TGTGCCAGTAGTTCCCAGGCCCAGGTAGCAGATACGCAGTATTTT.

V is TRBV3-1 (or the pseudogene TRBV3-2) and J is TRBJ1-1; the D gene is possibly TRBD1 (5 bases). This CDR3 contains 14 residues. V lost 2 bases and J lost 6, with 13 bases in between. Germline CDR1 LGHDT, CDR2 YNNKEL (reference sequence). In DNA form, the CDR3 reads TGTGCCAGCAGCCAACGGTGGGGGGACGCTGAAGCTTTCTTT. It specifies CASSQRWGDAEAFF.

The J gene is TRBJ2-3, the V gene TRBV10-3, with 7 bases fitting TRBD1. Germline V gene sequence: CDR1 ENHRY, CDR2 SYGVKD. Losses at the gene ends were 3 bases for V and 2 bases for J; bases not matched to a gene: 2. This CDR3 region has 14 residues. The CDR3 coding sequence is TGTGCCATCAGTGAAGGGACAGCCACAGATACGCAGTATTTT. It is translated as CAISEGTATDTQYF.